This entry describes one T cell receptor beta chain. The data were obtained in a study of STAT5B mutations in CD4+ large granular lymphocyte leukemia. The protocol was immunoSEQ multiplex PCR, while the TCRdb copy is restricted to in-frame clones and leaves out a portion. Of more than 30,000 clones in the sample, more than 65% were seen once. Trimming stripped 8 bases from V and 0 bases from J, with 15 bases between. The CDR3 runs to 15 residues. Germline V gene sequence: CDR1 LNHDA, CDR2 SQIVND (reference sequence). The clonotype comes from a human donor in good health. The gene calls are TRBV19 and TRBJ2-3; tentatively, D is TRBD1 or TRBD2 (5 bases each). Sequenced material: CD4+ T cells from blood buffy coats. DNA of the CDR3: TGTGCCAGTGGGACCGGGGTTCACAGCACAGATACGCAGTATTTT. Translating gives CASGTGVHSTDTQYF.